The T cell receptor (beta chain) under discussion was sequenced for a study of blood T cells in healthy people across ages. V was pared by 6 bases and J by 4 bases, with 16 bases between. This CDR3 has 14 residues. Germline lookup yields CDR1 MGHDK and CDR2 SYGVNS. Together with a sample-barcoded 5' primer, a J-beta primer mix was included in a second PCR lasting roughly 6 to 12 cycles. TCRdb fed the 5' RACE reads into MiXCR, producing one record per CDR3 protein. The sample consists of 1,500,000 or so distinct CDR3 sequences, approximately 59% of them appearing once. The sample, about 10 milliliters of peripheral blood, was drawn from each donor. Total RNA, at least 5 micrograms per sample, came from PBMCs.

This receptor was identified in a man aged 18 to 35 in good health. Sequencing input: blood. This chain joins TRBV25-1 and TRBJ2-7; a weak D match, TRBD2 (6 bases). The CDR3 protein is CASRGTGLVYEQYF. CDR3 in DNA: TGTGCCAGCAGGGGAACGGGACTCGTATACGAGCAGTACTTC.